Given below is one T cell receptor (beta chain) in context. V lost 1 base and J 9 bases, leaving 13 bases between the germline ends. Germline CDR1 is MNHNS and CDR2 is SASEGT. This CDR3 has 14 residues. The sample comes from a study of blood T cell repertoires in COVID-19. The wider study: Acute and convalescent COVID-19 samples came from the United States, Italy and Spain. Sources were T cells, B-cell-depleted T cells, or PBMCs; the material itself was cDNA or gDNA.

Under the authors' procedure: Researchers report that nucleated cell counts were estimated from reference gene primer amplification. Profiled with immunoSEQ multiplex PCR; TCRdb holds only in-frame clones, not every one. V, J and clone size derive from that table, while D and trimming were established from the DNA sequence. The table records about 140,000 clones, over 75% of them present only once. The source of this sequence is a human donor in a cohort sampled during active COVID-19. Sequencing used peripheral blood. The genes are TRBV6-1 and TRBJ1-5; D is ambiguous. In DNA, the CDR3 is TGTGCCAGCAGTGAAGGCCGGGTAGGAGGGCCCCAGCATTTT. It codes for CASSEGRVGGPQHF.